Following are 4 T cell receptor beta chains from one sample sequenced in a study of CD8 T cells in Susac syndrome. An amount of RNA that ranged from roughly 0.5 to 1 ug was reverse transcribed with random hexamers. A single record per CDR3 protein comes from TCRdb applying MiXCR to the immunoSEQ multiplex PCR reads. The data hold 180,000 or so distinct CDR3 sequences, with over 85% observed a single time. Sample: CD4+ T cells from PBMCs. The origin of the receptors is a human donor in good health.

The gene calls are TRBV29-1 and TRBJ1-2; the D gene is possibly TRBD1 (6 bases). CDR1 SQVTM and CDR2 ANQGSEA come from the germline V gene. This CDR3 spans 13 amino acids. The germline V and J ends were trimmed by 3 bases and 6 bases, with 14 bases remaining between them. The CDR3, as DNA: TGCAGCGTTGATTTCTCAGGGGTACATGGCTACACCTTC. This sequence encodes CSVDFSGVHGYTF.

The gene calls are TRBV4-2 and TRBJ2-7, with 8 bases that match TRBD1. The V gene end was trimmed by 0 bases and the J gene end by 9 bases; junction bases not matched to a gene: 10. The CDR3 contains 15 residues. Germline-derived CDR1 and CDR2 are LGHNA and YNFKEQ. In nucleotides, the CDR3 is TGTGCCAGCAGCCAAGAGTCCCAGGGGGCGCGGCTGCAGTACTTC. This gives the protein CASSQESQGARLQYF.

The genes are TRBV4-3 and TRBJ2-1; D might be TRBD2 (6 bases). Trimming stripped 3 bases from V and 12 bases from J, with 18 bases between. The CDR3 spans 14 residues. Germline V gene data show CDR1 as LGHNA and CDR2 as YSLEER. The CDR3 DNA reads as TGCGCCAGCAGCCAGGTCTTGGGAGGCCGAGGGCAGTTCTTC. Protein: CASSQVLGGRGQFF.

The chain links TRBV6-5 to TRBJ1-4; 7 bases line up with TRBD1. After removal of 5 bases from V and 12 bases from J, the junction contained 9 bases not matched to a gene. The CDR3 totals 13 residues. Per the germline V gene, CDR1 is MNHEY and CDR2 is SVGAGI. The CDR3 DNA follows: TGTGCCAGCAGTCCAGGACAGGTTGGAGAACTGTTTTTT. This translates into CASSPGQVGELFF.